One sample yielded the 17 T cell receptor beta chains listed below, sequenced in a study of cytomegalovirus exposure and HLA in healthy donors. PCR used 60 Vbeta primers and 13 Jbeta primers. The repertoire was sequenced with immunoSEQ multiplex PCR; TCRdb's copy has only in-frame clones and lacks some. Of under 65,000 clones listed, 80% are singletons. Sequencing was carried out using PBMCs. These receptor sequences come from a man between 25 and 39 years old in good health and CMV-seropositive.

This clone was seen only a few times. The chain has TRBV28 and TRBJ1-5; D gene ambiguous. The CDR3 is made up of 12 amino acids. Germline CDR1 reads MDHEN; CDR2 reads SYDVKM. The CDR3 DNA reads TGTGTTCTCAGGCAGGTGAGTCAGCCCCAGCATTTT. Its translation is CVLRQVSQPQHF.

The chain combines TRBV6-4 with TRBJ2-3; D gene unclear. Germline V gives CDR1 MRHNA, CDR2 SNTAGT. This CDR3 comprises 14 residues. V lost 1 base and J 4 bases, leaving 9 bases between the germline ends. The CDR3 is CASSDFEAADTQYF. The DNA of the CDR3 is TGTGCCAGCAGTGACTTCGAGGCTGCAGATACGCAGTATTTT.

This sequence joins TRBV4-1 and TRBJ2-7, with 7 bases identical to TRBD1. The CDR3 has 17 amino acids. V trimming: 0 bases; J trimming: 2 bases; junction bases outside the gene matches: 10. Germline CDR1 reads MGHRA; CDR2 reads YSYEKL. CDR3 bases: TGCGCCAGCAGCCAAGAGAAGGCGGACAGGACGCCCTACGAGCAGTACTTC. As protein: CASSQEKADRTPYEQYF.

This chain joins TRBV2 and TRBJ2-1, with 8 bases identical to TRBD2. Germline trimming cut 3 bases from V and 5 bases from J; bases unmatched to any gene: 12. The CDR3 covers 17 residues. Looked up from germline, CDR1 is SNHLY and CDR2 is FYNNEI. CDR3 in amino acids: CASSEIVRTSGNNEQFF. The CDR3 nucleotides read TGTGCCAGCAGTGAGATTGTACGAACTAGCGGAAACAATGAGCAGTTCTTC.

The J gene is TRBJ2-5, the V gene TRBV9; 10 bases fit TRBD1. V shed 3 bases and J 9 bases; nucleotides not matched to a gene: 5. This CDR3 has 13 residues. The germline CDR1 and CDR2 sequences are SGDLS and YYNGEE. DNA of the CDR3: TGTGCCAGCAGCGAGACAGGGGGCGAGTCCCAGTACTTC. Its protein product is CASSETGGESQYF.

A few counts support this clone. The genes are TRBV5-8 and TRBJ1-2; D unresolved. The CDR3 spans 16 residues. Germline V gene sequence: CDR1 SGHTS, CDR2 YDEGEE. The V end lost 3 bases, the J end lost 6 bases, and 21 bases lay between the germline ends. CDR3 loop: CASSSGRFTRSHGYTF. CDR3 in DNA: TGTGCCAGCAGCTCTGGTCGGTTTACTAGGTCCCATGGCTACACCTTC.

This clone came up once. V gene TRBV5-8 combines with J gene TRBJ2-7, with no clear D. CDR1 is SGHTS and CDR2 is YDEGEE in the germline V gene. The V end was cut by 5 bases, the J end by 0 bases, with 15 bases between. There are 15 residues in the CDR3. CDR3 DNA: TGTGCCAGCAGTCCGGGTTACTGGAGCTCCTACGAGCAGTACTTC. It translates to CASSPGYWSSYEQYF.

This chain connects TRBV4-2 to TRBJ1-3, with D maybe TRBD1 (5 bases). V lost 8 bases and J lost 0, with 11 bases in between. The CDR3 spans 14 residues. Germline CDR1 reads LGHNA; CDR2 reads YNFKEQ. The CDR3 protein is CASCLQGSGNTIYF. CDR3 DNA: TGTGCCAGCTGCCTTCAGGGCTCTGGAAACACCATATATTTT.

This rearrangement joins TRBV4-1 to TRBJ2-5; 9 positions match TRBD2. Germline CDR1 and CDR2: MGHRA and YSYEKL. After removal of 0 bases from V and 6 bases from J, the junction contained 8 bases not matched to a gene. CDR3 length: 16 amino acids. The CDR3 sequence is CASSQERRGGLQTQYF. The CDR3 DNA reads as TGCGCCAGCAGCCAAGAAAGGCGGGGGGGCCTCCAGACCCAGTACTTC.

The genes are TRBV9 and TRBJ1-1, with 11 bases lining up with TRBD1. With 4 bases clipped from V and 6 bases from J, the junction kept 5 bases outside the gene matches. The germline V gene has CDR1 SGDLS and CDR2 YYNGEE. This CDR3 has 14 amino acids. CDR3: CASSPDRGRPEAFF. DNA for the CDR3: TGTGCCAGCAGCCCGGACAGGGGGCGTCCTGAAGCTTTCTTT.

CDR3 coding DNA: TGTGCCAGTAATGCGGGTTCTACTGGGGCCAACGTCCTGACTTTC. As protein: CASNAGSTGANVLTF. The chain links TRBV19 to TRBJ2-6; D is possibly TRBD2 (5 bases). Looked up from germline, CDR1 is LNHDA and CDR2 is SQIVND (reference sequence). Trimming removed 7 bases at V and 2 bases at J, with 12 bases between. The CDR3 has 15 residues.

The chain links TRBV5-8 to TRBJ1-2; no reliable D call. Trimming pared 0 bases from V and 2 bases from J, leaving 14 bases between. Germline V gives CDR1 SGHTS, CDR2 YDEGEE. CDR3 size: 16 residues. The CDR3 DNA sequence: TGTGCCAGCAGCTTGGTTTCGCAGGCGATAAACTATGGCTACACCTTC. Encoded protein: CASSLVSQAINYGYTF.

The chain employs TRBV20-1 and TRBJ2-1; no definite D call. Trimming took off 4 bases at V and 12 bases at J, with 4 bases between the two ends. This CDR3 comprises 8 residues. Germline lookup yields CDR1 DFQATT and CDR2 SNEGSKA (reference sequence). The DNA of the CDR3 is TGCAGTGCTATCGGGCAGTTCTTC. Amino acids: CSAIGQFF.

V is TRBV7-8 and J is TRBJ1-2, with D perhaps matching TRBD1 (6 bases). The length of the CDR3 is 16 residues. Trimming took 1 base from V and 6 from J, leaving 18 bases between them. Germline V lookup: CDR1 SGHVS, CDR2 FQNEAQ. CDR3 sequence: CASSLGGRGSANGYTF. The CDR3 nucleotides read TGTGCCAGCAGCTTAGGGGGGAGGGGGAGCGCTAATGGCTACACCTTC.

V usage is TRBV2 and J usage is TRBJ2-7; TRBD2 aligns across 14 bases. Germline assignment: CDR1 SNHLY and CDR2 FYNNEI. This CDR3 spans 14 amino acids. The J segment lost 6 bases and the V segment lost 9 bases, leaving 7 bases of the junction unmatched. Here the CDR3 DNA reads TGTGCCAGTCAAAGGACTAGCGGGGGGCCCGAGCAGTACTTC. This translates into CASQRTSGGPEQYF. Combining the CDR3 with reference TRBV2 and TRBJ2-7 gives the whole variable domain EPEVTQTPSHQVTQMGQEVILRCVPISNHLYFYWYRQILGQKVEFLVSFYNNEISEKSEIFDDQFSVERPDGSNFTLKIRSTKLEDSAMYFCASQRTSGGPEQYFGPGTRLTVT.

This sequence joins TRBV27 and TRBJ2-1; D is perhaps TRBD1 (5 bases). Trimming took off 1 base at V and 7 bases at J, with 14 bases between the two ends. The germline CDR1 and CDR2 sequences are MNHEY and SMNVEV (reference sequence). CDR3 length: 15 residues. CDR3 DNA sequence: TGTGCCAGCAGTTTATACCAGGGTCAGATAAATGAGCAGTTCTTC. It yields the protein CASSLYQGQINEQFF.

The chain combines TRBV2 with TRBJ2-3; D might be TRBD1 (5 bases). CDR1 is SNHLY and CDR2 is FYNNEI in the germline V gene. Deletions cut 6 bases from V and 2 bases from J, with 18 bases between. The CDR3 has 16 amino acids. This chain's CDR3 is CASRALQASLTDTQYF. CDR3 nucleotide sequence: TGTGCCAGCAGGGCTTTACAGGCTTCCCTCACAGATACGCAGTATTTT.